Listed here is a single T cell receptor (beta chain). These data belong to a study of blood T cell repertoires in COVID-19. Study background: In each case, the material was cDNA or gDNA derived from T cells, B-cell-depleted T cells, or PBMCs.

Only in-frame clones appear in the TCRdb table, and some are missing; sequencing was by immunoSEQ multiplex PCR. The sample yields a few hundred thousand clones, roughly 88% seen once. Germline V CDR1 and CDR2: SEHNR, FQNEAQ (reference sequence). V lost 4 bases to trimming and J lost 10 bases; unmatched junction nucleotides: 13. This CDR3 region has 17 residues. This receptor was obtained from a woman between 50 and 59 years old with acute or convalescent COVID-19. Sequencing was carried out using peripheral blood. V gene TRBV7-9 combines with J gene TRBJ1-6; 10 bases agree with TRBD1. CDR3: CASSSGQGVSTGSPLHF. The CDR3 DNA is TGTGCCAGCAGCTCAGGACAGGGGGTTAGTACGGGATCACCCCTCCACTTT.